Listed below are T cell receptor beta chains from one sample, sequenced in a study of blood T cell repertoires in COVID-19. Clones were read by immunoSEQ multiplex PCR, and TCRdb kept only the in-frame ones, dropping some. Of 120,000 to 150,000 clones in the sample, 88% were seen once. Sequencing was performed on peripheral blood. The receptors were gathered from a human donor in a cohort sampled during active COVID-19. The CDR3 runs from the conserved cysteine through the conserved F or W. The D gene is left open where the match is weak. Size is omitted from some rows. Given values are once, few, many or a class for expanded clones.

-,TRBJ1-5,-,TRBV2,TGTGCCAGCAGTTACGGGGAAGAGCGCCTCCATCAGCCCCAGCATTTT,CASSYGEERLHQPQHF
-,TRBJ2-5,-,TRBV11-2,TGTGCCAGCAGCTTATTACGGGTTGAGACCCAGTACTTC,CASSLLRVETQYF
few,TRBJ1-4,-,TRBV28,TGTGCCAGCACCGAAGGGGCAACTAATGAAAAACTGTTTTTT,CASTEGATNEKLFF
-,TRBJ2-2,-,TRBV28,TGTGCCAGCACCGAGGAGACGGACACCGGGGAGCTGTTTTTT,CASTEETDTGELFF
-,TRBJ2-2,-,TRBV4-1,TGCGCCAGCAGCCCTAGTTTAGGGGAGCTGTTTTTT,CASSPSLGELFF
-,TRBJ2-7,TRBD2,TRBV11-3,TGTGCCAGCAGCTTAGAGCGGGAGTCCGAGCAGTACTTC,CASSLERESEQYF
once,TRBJ2-5,TRBD1,TRBV4-1,TGCGCCAGCAGCCGAGGGACAGGCCAAGAGACCCAGTACTTC,CASSRGTGQETQYF
-,TRBJ2-1,-,TRBV5-1,TGCGCCAGCAGTTGGAGCTCCTACAATGAGCAGTTCTTC,CASSWSSYNEQFF
-,TRBJ2-7,-,TRBV29-1,TGCAGCGTTGCGGGACTCCCGTCCTACGAGCAGTACTTC,CSVAGLPSYEQYF
many,TRBJ2-1,TRBD2,TRBV3-1/TRBV3-2,TGTGCCAGCAGCCAGGAACTAGCGGTGGCGGTGGATGAGCAGTTCTTC,CASSQELAVAVDEQFF
-,TRBJ2-3,TRBD2,TRBV28,TGTGCCAGCAGTTTAGTTTTCAGCGGGGGGGCTGAAGATACGCAGTATTTT,CASSLVFSGGAEDTQYF
-,TRBJ2-2,TRBD2,TRBV29-1,TGCAGCGTTTCTACTAGCGCGAACACCGGGGAGCTGTTTTTT,CSVSTSANTGELFF
-,TRBJ2-1,TRBD2,TRBV19,TGTGCCAGTAGTATAGGTACTAGCGGGAGTTATGAGCAGTTCTTC,CASSIGTSGSYEQFF
-,TRBJ1-1,-,TRBV25-1,TGTGCCAGCAGGGGGGCGATGAACACTGAAGCTTTCTTT,CASRGAMNTEAFF
-,TRBJ2-2,-,TRBV24-1,TGTGCCACCAGTGATTTGGCAGGGTGGGACACCGGGGAGCTGTTTTTT,CATSDLAGWDTGELFF